This entry lists 30 T cell receptor beta chains sequenced from one sample in a study of CXCR3-negative and CXCR3-positive naive CD8 T cells. With UMI labels, 5' RACE was used to prepare the TRB cDNA libraries. TCRdb reprocessed the 5' RACE reads; each CDR3 protein has one entry and no DNA is given. The listing records 85,000 to 130,000 distinct CDR3 sequences. Study-level findings and limits: Higher TRB CDR3 hydrophobicity marked CXCR3-positive naive cells relative to CXCR3-negative naive cells.

Their target antigens are unknown. Sequencing used naive CXCR3+ CD8+ T cells from blood. Subset specified: CD45RO-CCR7+CD27+CD95- naive CD8+ T cells expressing CXCR3 (TNR3+). These receptors were collected from a human donor in good health. Some clones in this sample may be carry-over from other donors' samples.

The chain recombines TRBV29-1 with TRBJ2-2. The germline gives CDR1 SQVTM, CDR2 ANQGSEA. The CDR3 has 13 residues. The CDR3 loop is CSVMTGNTGELFF.

The chain uses TRBV10-3 and TRBJ1-2. CDR1 and CDR2 from the germline V gene are ENHRY and SYGVKD. CDR3 size: 13 residues. CDR3 protein: CAIREGQHYGYTF.

This rearrangement joins TRBV13 to TRBJ2-1; the D call from TCRdb, TRBD2, cannot be confirmed without DNA. The V gene's germline CDR1 is PRHDT and CDR2 FYEKMQ (reference sequence). This CDR3 is 17 amino acids long. The CDR3 loop reads CASSPGGAGGVHNEQFF. The full variable domain, its missing parts supplied by reference TRBV13 and TRBJ2-1, is AAGVIQSPRHLIKEKRETATLKCYPIPRHDTVYWYQQGPGQDPQFLISFYEKMQSDKGSIPDRFSAQQFSDYHSELNMSSLELGDSALYFCASSPGGAGGVHNEQFFGPGTRLTVL.

The chain combines TRBV29-1 with TRBJ2-7; the D call of TRBD1 rests on TCRdb alone, since no DNA is present to check it. The CDR3 sequence is 12 residues long. Germline V lookup: CDR1 SQVTM, CDR2 ANQGSEA. CDR3 in amino acids: CGVEGQGYEQYF.

The chain couples TRBV7-9 to TRBJ2-5. This CDR3 is 15 amino acids long. Germline CDR1 and CDR2: SEHNR and FQNEAQ (reference sequence). This CDR3 is CASSLEPRMEETQYF.

The V and J genes are TRBV7-2 and TRBJ2-3; the D call of TRBD2 rests on TCRdb alone, since no DNA is present to check it. This CDR3 region has 16 residues. Per the germline V gene, CDR1 is SGHTA and CDR2 is FQGNSA. The CDR3 spells CASSPRLAGNTDTQYF.

The V call is TRBV20-1, the J call TRBJ2-7; TCRdb's D call of TRBD1 is untestable without DNA. Per germline, CDR1 DFQATT and CDR2 SNEGSKA (reference sequence). There are 17 residues in the CDR3. The CDR3 loop reads CSARDLGLGGGSYEQYF.

The J gene is TRBJ2-5, the V gene TRBV19. The CDR3 totals 13 residues. Germline lookup yields CDR1 LNHDA and CDR2 SQIVND (reference sequence). CDR3 sequence reads: CASSILLRETQYF.

CDR3: CASSSGQQETQYF. This rearrangement joins TRBV6-6 to TRBJ2-5; TCRdb reports TRBD1, a call that lacks DNA to check it against. This CDR3 has 13 amino acids. CDR1 is MNHNY and CDR2 is SVGAGI in the germline V gene (reference sequence).

This chain connects TRBV5-1 to TRBJ2-2; TCRdb gives TRBD2 as the D gene, but with no DNA this cannot be confirmed. Germline-derived CDR1 and CDR2 are SGHRS and YFSETQ. CDR3 length equals 21 residues. This chain's CDR3 is CASSLDALAAWRALDTGELFF.

The V and J genes are TRBV4-1 and TRBJ2-4; without DNA, the TCRdb call of TRBD1 cannot be checked. The CDR3 has 13 residues. The germline V gene has CDR1 MGHRA and CDR2 YSYEKL. CDR3 region: CASSQAGIDIQYF.

The V and J genes are TRBV7-6 and TRBJ2-3. The CDR3 covers 12 residues. CDR1 is SGHVS, CDR2 FNYEAQ, per germline. This CDR3 is CASSSSTDTQYF.

The chain is built from TRBV5-1 and TRBJ1-1; TCRdb calls TRBD1, which cannot be checked without DNA. CDR1 SGHRS and CDR2 YFSETQ come from the germline V gene. This CDR3 spans 15 amino acids. CDR3 region: CASSLGVRGRTEAFF.

The chain employs TRBV7-9 and TRBJ1-2. CDR1 and CDR2 (germline): SEHNR, FQNEAQ (reference sequence). The CDR3 length is 14 residues. CDR3 residues: CASSWTAAELGYTF.

The chain couples TRBV29-1 to TRBJ1-4. Germline assignment: CDR1 SQVTM and CDR2 ANQGSEA. This CDR3 is built from 14 residues. CDR3 in amino acids: CSVELRGANEKLFF. Full variable domain (missing parts from reference TRBV29-1 and TRBJ1-4): SAVISQKPSRDICQRGTSLTIQCQVDSQVTMMFWYRQQPGQSLTLIATANQGSEATYESGFVIDKFPISRPNLTFSTLTVSNMSPEDSSIYLCSVELRGANEKLFFGSGTQLSVL.

V gene TRBV29-1 combines with J gene TRBJ2-7. The CDR3 is 11 residues long. The germline V gene has CDR1 SQVTM and CDR2 ANQGSEA. CDR3 in amino acids: CSVGSLYEQYF.

J is TRBJ2-1 and V is TRBV6-2 or TRBV6-3. Germline V lookup: CDR1 MNHEY, CDR2 SVGEGT. CDR3 length: 14 residues. CDR3: CASSYPSTYNEQFF.

The chain joins TRBV7-9 to TRBJ2-1; the TCRdb D gene call, TRBD1, has no DNA to confirm it. The CDR3 is 12 residues long. Germline-derived CDR1 and CDR2 are SEHNR and FQNEAQ (reference sequence). The CDR3 reads CASSPWSNEQFF.

CDR3 residues: CASRQGSSYEQYF. The rearrangement links TRBV7-9 to TRBJ2-7; TCRdb reports TRBD1, a call that lacks DNA to check it against. CDR3 size: 13 residues. The germline V gene encodes CDR1 SEHNR and CDR2 FQNEAQ (reference sequence).

This chain links TRBV29-1 with TRBJ2-3; the TRBD1 assignment by TCRdb is unverifiable without DNA. CDR3 length: 14 residues. Germline-derived CDR1 and CDR2 are SQVTM and ANQGSEA. The CDR3 spells CSVVAGSGTPTQYF.

The chain couples TRBV4-2 to TRBJ1-1; the D call from TCRdb, TRBD1, cannot be confirmed without DNA. The CDR3 runs 16 residues. From germline, CDR1 is LGHNA and CDR2 YNFKEQ. CDR3 sequence: CASSQDERGMNTEAFF.

This chain joins TRBV7-9 and TRBJ2-3; the D gene TCRdb calls, TRBD2, cannot be checked with no DNA. CDR1 is SEHNR, CDR2 FQNEAQ, per germline (reference sequence). This CDR3 has 18 amino acids. The CDR3 reads CASSTNRLAGDITDTQYF.

The gene calls are TRBV7-9 and TRBJ2-3. The CDR3 runs to 13 residues. Germline V gene lookup returns CDR1 SEHNR and CDR2 FQNEAQ (reference sequence). CDR3 residues: CASSLALGDTQYF.

V usage is TRBV14 and J usage is TRBJ2-7; no DNA is available, so the TRBD1 call from TCRdb remains unchecked. This CDR3 is built from 16 residues. Germline-derived CDR1 and CDR2 are SGHDN and FVKESK. The CDR3 sequence is CASSQLIGTGRYEQYF.

CDR3 region: CASSLGDRTMVGGETQYF. The V call is TRBV5-1, the J call TRBJ2-5; TCRdb gives TRBD1 as the D gene, but with no DNA this cannot be confirmed. This CDR3 has 18 amino acids. Germline-derived CDR1 and CDR2 are SGHRS and YFSETQ.

V gene TRBV3-1 combines with J gene TRBJ2-1; TCRdb gives TRBD1 as the D gene, but with no DNA this cannot be confirmed. Germline V CDR1 and CDR2: LGHDT, YNNKEL (reference sequence). The CDR3 is 17 residues long. The CDR3 sequence is CASSQDWTGPPPNEQFF.

The V and J genes are TRBV7-9 and TRBJ2-2; as DNA is missing, the TRBD2 call by TCRdb cannot be tested. This CDR3 has 19 residues. Germline V gives CDR1 SEHNR, CDR2 FQNEAQ (reference sequence). CDR3: CASSLLITSGGLNTGELFF.

The CDR3 is CASSEGQGDYGYTF. The chain joins TRBV25-1 to TRBJ1-2; TCRdb selects TRBD1, and the lack of DNA leaves this call unchecked. CDR1 and CDR2 (germline): MGHDK, SYGVNS. CDR3 length equals 14 residues.

The chain has TRBV5-1 and TRBJ2-7; TCRdb outputs TRBD1, but without DNA this stays unchecked. The V gene's germline CDR1 is SGHRS and CDR2 YFSETQ. The CDR3 spans 16 residues. This CDR3 reads CASSLKPGTGGYEQYF.

This chain links TRBV13 with TRBJ1-5. The CDR3 has 14 residues. Germline-derived CDR1 and CDR2 are PRHDT and FYEKMQ (reference sequence). Here the CDR3 reads CASSFGPSNQPQHF.